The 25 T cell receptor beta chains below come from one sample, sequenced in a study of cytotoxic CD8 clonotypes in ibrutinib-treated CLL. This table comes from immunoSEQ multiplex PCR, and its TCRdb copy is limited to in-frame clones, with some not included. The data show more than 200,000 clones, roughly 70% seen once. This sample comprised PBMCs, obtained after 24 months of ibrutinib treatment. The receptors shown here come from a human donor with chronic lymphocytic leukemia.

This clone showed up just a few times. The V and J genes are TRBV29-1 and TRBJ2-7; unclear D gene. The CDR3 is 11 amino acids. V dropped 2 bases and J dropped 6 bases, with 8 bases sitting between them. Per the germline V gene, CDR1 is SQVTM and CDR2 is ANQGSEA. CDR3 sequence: CSVELPPEQYF. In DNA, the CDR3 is TGCAGCGTTGAATTGCCCCCCGAGCAGTACTTC.

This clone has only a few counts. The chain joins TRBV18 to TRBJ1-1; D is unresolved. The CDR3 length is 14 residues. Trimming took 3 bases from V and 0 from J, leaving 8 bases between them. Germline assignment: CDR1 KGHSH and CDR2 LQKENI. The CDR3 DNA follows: TGTGCCAGCTCACCCCGAGGCCTGAACACTGAAGCTTTCTTT. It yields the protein CASSPRGLNTEAFF.

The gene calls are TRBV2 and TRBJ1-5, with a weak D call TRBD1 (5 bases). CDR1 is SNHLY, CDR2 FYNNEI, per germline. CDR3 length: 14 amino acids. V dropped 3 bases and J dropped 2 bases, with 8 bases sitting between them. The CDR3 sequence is CASSEVQGNQPQHF. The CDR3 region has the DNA TGTGCCAGCAGTGAGGTACAGGGCAATCAGCCCCAGCATTTT.

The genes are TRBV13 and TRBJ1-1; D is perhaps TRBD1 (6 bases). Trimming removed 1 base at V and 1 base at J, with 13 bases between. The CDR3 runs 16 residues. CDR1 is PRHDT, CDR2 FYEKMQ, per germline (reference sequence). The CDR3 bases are TGTGCCAGCAGCTTAGCCCCTACAGGGCCGAACACTGAAGCTTTCTTT. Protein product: CASSLAPTGPNTEAFF. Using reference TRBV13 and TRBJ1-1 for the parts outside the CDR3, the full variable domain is AAGVIQSPRHLIKEKRETATLKCYPIPRHDTVYWYQQGPGQDPQFLISFYEKMQSDKGSIPDRFSAQQFSDYHSELNMSSLELGDSALYFCASSLAPTGPNTEAFFGQGTRLTVV.

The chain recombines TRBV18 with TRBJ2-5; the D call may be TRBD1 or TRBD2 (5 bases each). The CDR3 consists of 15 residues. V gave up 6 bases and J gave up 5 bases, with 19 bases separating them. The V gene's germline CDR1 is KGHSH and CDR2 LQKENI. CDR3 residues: CASSRPPGTQETQYF. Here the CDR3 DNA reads TGTGCCAGCTCGCGCCCGCCCGGGACCCAGGAGACCCAGTACTTC.

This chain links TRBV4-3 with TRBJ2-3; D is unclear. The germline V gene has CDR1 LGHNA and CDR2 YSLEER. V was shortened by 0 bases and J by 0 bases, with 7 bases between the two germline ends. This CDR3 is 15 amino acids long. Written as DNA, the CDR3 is TGCGCCAGCAGCCAAGAGACCTCTAGCACAGATACGCAGTATTTT. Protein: CASSQETSSTDTQYF.

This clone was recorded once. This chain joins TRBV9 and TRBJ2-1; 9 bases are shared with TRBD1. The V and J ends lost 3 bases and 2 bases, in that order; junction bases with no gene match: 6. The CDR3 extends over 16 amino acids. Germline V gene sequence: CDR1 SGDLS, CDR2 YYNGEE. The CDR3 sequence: CASSAQGAAPYNEQFF. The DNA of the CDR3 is TGTGCCAGCAGCGCACAGGGGGCGGCTCCCTACAATGAGCAGTTCTTC.

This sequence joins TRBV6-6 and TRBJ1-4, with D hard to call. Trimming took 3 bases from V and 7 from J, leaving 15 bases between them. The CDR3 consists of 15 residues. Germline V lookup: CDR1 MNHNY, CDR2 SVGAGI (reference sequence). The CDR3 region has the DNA TGTGCCAGCAGTTATAGGTTGGACCTCGGTGAAAAACTGTTTTTT. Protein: CASSYRLDLGEKLFF.

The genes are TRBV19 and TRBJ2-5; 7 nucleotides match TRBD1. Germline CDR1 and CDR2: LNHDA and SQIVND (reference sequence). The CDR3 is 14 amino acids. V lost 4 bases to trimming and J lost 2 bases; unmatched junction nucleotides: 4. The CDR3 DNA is TGTGCCAGTAGTACGACAGGGCCTCAAGAGACCCAGTACTTC. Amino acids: CASSTTGPQETQYF. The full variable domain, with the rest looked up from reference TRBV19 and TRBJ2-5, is DGGITQSPKYLFRKEGQNVTLSCEQNLNHDAMYWYRQDPGQGLRLIYYSQIVNDFQKGDIAEGYSVSREKKESFPLTVTSAQKNPTAFYLCASSTTGPQETQYFGPGTRLLVL.

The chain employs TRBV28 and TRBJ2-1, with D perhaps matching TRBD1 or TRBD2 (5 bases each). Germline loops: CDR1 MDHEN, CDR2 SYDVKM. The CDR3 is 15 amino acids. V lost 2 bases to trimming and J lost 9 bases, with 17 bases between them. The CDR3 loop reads CASSLTGDQGFEQFF. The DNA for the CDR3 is TGTGCCAGCAGTTTAACTGGGGACCAAGGGTTTGAGCAGTTCTTC.

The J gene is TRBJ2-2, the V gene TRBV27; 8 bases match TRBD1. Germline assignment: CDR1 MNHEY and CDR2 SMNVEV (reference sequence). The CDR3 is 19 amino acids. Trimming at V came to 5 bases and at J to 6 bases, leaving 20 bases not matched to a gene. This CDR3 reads CASSPGQAKITGMSGELFF. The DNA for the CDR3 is TGTGCCAGCAGTCCGGGACAGGCGAAAATAACAGGAATGTCCGGGGAGCTGTTTTTT.

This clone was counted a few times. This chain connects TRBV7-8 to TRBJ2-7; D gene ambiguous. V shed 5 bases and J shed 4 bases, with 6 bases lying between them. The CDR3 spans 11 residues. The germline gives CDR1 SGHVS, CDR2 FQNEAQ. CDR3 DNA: TGTGCCAGCAGCCCGAATTACGAGCAGTACTTC. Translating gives CASSPNYEQYF.

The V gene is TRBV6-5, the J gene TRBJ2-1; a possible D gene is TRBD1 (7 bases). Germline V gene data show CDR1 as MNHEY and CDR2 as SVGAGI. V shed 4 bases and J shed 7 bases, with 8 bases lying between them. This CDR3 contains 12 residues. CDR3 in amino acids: CASSSGGNEQFF. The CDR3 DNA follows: TGTGCCAGCAGTTCAGGGGGGAATGAGCAGTTCTTC.

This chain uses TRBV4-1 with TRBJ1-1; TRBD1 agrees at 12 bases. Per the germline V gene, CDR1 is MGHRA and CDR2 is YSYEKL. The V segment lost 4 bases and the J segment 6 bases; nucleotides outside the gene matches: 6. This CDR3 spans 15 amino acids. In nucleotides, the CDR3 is TGCGCCAGCAGCCTCCTGGGACAGGGGGCATCTGAAGCTTTCTTT. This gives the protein CASSLLGQGASEAFF.

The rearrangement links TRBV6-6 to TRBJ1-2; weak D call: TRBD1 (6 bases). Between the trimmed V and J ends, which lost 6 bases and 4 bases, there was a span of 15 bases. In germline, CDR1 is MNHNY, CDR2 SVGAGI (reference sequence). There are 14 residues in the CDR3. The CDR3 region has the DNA TGTGCCAGCAGGGCAGGGGTAGAGACCTATGGCTACACCTTC. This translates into CASRAGVETYGYTF.

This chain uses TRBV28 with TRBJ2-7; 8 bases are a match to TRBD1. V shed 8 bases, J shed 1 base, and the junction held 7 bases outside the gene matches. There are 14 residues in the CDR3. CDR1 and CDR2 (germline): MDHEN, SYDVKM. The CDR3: CASYRTGKSYEQYF. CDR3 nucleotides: TGTGCCAGCTACAGGACAGGGAAATCCTACGAGCAGTACTTC. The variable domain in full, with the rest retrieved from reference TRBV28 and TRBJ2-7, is DVKVTQSSRYLVKRTGEKVFLECVQDMDHENMFWYRQDPGLGLRLIYFSYDVKMKEKGDIPEGYSVSREKKERFSLILESASTNQTSMYLCASYRTGKSYEQYFGPGTRLTVT.

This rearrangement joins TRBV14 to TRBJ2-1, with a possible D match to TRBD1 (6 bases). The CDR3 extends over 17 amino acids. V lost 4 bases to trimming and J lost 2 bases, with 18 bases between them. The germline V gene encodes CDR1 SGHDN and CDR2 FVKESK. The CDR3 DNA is TGTGCCAGCAGCCGAACGTGGGCAGGGGCTGCCTACAATGAGCAGTTCTTC. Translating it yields CASSRTWAGAAYNEQFF. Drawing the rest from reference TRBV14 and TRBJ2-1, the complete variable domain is EAGVTQFPSHSVIEKGQTVTLRCDPISGHDNLYWYRRVMGKEIKFLLHFVKESKQDESGMPNNRFLAERTGGTYSTLKVQPAELEDSGVYFCASSRTWAGAAYNEQFFGPGTRLTVL.

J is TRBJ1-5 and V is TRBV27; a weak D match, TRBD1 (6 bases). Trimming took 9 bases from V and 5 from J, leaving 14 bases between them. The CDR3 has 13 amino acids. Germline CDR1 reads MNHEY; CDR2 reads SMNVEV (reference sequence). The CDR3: CASGQYRDQPQHF. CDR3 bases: TGTGCCAGTGGACAGTACCGAGATCAGCCCCAGCATTTT.

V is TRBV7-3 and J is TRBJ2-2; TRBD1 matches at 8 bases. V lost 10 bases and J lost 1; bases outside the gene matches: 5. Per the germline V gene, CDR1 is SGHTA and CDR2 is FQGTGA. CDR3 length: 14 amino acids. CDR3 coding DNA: TGTGCCACTAGGGGGACAGGGAACACCGGGGAGCTGTTTTTT. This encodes CATRGTGNTGELFF.

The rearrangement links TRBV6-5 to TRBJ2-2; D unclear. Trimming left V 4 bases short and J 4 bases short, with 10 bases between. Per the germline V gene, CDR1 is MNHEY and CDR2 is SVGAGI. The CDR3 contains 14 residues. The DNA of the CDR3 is TGTGCCAGCAGTTTCAGACAAATCACCGGGGAGCTGTTTTTT. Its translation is CASSFRQITGELFF.

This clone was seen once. CDR3 DNA: TGTGCCAGCAGCCAACACAACAGGGGTGGGAACGAGCAGTACTTC. It encodes CASSQHNRGGNEQYF. The rearrangement uses TRBV5-4 and TRBJ2-7; TRBD1 matches 7 bases. J lost 5 bases, V lost 4 bases, and 12 bases had no gene match. The CDR3 covers 15 residues. Germline CDR1 is SGHNT and CDR2 is YYREEE (reference sequence).

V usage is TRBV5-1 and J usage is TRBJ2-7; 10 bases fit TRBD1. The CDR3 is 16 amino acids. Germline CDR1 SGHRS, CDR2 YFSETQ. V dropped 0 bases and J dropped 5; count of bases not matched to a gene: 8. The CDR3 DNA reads TGCGCCAGCAGCTTGGGACAGGGGGCCCTATTTGACGAGCAGTACTTC. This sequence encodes CASSLGQGALFDEQYF.

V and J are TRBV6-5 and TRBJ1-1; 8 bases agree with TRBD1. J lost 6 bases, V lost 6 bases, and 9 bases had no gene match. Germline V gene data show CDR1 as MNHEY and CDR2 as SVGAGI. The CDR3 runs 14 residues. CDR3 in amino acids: CASSLSDRGSEAFF. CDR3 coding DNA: TGTGCCAGCAGCCTGTCAGACAGGGGTTCTGAAGCTTTCTTT.

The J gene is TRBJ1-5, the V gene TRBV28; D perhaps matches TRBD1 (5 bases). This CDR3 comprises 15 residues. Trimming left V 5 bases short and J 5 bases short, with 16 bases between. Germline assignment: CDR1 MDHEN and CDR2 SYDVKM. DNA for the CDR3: TGTGCCAGCAGTCCTTCGGGCAGGGACGATCAGCCCCAGCATTTT. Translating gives CASSPSGRDDQPQHF.

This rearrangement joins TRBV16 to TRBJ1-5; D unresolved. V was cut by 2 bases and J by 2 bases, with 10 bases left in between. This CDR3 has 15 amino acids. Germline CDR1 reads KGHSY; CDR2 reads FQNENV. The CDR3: CASSQNSGGNQPQHF. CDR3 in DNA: TGTGCCAGCAGCCAAAACAGTGGGGGCAATCAGCCCCAGCATTTT.